This passage covers 29 T cell receptor beta chains from one sample sequenced in a study of graft-versus-host responses after intestinal transplantation. Their antigen targets remain unknown. Produced via immunoSEQ multiplex PCR; TCRdb's table is partial and in-frame only. In the table there are just over 70,000 clones, 84% of which are singletons. The sequences come from unstimulated CD4+ T cells sorted from spleen or lymph node cells, collected before transplant. These receptors were obtained from a human donor who was the organ donor for an intestinal transplant.

This clone was detected only once. The gene calls are TRBV5-4 and TRBJ2-3; 8 positions agree with TRBD2. The ends lost 2 bases at V and 3 bases at J; junction bases unmatched: 5. From germline, CDR1 is SGHNT and CDR2 YYREEE (reference sequence). The CDR3 has 15 amino acids. CDR3 bases: TGTGCCAGCAGCTTAGCGGGGGCTGGTACAGATACGCAGTATTTT. Its protein is CASSLAGAGTDTQYF.

This clone was counted only a few times. The chain recombines TRBV6-6 with TRBJ2-7, with D possibly being TRBD2 (7 bases). The CDR3 has 13 amino acids. V dropped 10 bases and J dropped 3 bases, with 16 bases sitting between them. The V gene's germline CDR1 is MNHNY and CDR2 SVGAGI (reference sequence). The CDR3 reads CATSIRGGYEQYV. The CDR3 bases are TGTGCCACCTCAATTAGGGGGGGCTACGAGCAGTACGTC.

The V gene is TRBV6-1, the J gene TRBJ1-5, with a weak D call TRBD1 (6 bases). The germline gives CDR1 MNHNS, CDR2 SASEGT. CDR3 length: 15 residues. V was trimmed by 6 bases and J by 2 bases, leaving 14 bases between them. In nucleotides, the CDR3 is TGTGCCAGCAGGGAGGGGGGGACCGGCAATCAGCCCCAGCATTTT. Translating gives CASREGGTGNQPQHF.

The chain is built from TRBV2 and TRBJ2-3, with TRBD2 identical over 10 bases. Looked up from germline, CDR1 is SNHLY and CDR2 is FYNNEI. The CDR3 spans 17 residues. V dropped 3 bases and J dropped 4; count of bases not matched to a gene: 10. CDR3 sequence: CASSDHRLAGISDTQYF. The CDR3 nucleotides are TGTGCCAGCAGTGACCATCGACTAGCGGGTATCTCAGATACGCAGTATTTT.

This chain uses TRBV28 with TRBJ2-4; the match to TRBD1 covers 7 bases. CDR1 MDHEN and CDR2 SYDVKM come from the germline V gene. This CDR3 is 16 amino acids long. V trimming: 6 bases; J trimming: 0 bases; junction bases outside the gene matches: 8. The CDR3 loop is CASSTGDPRAKNIQYF. CDR3 nucleotide sequence: TGTGCCAGCAGCACAGGGGATCCCCGAGCCAAAAACATTCAGTACTTC.

The CDR3: CASSFDRGNTEAFF. CDR3 bases: TGTGCCAGCAGTTTTGACAGGGGAAACACTGAAGCTTTCTTT. The chain employs TRBV27 and TRBJ1-1, with 8 nucleotides matching TRBD1. Germline CDR1 is MNHEY and CDR2 is SMNVEV (reference sequence). V lost 3 bases, J lost 2 bases, and 2 bases stayed unmatched. There are 14 residues in the CDR3.

The chain is built from TRBV5-6 and TRBJ2-5; 7 bases match TRBD2. Trimming at V came to 7 bases and at J to 5 bases, leaving 8 bases not matched to a gene. CDR1 SGHDT and CDR2 YYEEEE come from the germline V gene. The CDR3 sequence is 13 residues long. CDR3 nucleotide sequence: TGTGCCAGCGCAGGTTACGGGGGGGAGACCCAGTACTTC. Translated: CASAGYGGETQYF.

CDR3 coding DNA: TGTGCCAGTAGTGATGGGAGGGACAATCAGCCCCAGCATTTT. This encodes CASSDGRDNQPQHF. The chain is built from TRBV19 and TRBJ1-5; D uncertain. The CDR3 is 14 amino acids. The germline V gene has CDR1 LNHDA and CDR2 SQIVND (reference sequence). Trimming removed 5 bases at V and 3 bases at J, with 11 bases between.

The chain couples TRBV6-1 to TRBJ1-1, with 9 bases matching TRBD1. V was clipped by 4 bases and J by 1 base; unmatched bases: 7. This CDR3 is 16 amino acids long. CDR1 and CDR2 from the germline V gene are MNHNS and SASEGT. The CDR3 DNA sequence: TGTGCCAGCAGTGGACGGACAGGGGTTAGGAACACTGAAGCTTTCTTT. It yields the protein CASSGRTGVRNTEAFF.

The V gene is TRBV5-1, the J gene TRBJ2-3; 12 bases are a match to TRBD1. The V and J ends lost 3 bases and 6 bases, in that order; junction bases with no gene match: 11. Germline lookup yields CDR1 SGHRS and CDR2 YFSETQ. The length of the CDR3 is 17 residues. CDR3 sequence: CASSSLVGTGGGDTQYF. DNA of the CDR3: TGCGCCAGCAGCTCGTTAGTAGGGACAGGGGGCGGCGATACGCAGTATTTT.

The V call is TRBV7-3, the J call TRBJ2-1; D may be TRBD1 (6 bases). The length of the CDR3 is 13 residues. Per germline, CDR1 SGHTA and CDR2 FQGTGA. Trimming removed 1 base from V and 13 bases from J, with 14 bases in between. CDR3 sequence reads: CASSLSRGEGQFF. The CDR3 DNA is TGTGCCAGCAGCTTAAGCAGGGGCGAGGGTCAGTTCTTC.

The chain is built from TRBV28 and TRBJ2-1; 8 positions match TRBD1. The CDR3 extends over 15 amino acids. V trimming: 6 bases; J trimming: 6 bases; junction bases outside the gene matches: 10. Germline assignment: CDR1 MDHEN and CDR2 SYDVKM. Written as DNA, the CDR3 is TGTGCCAGCAGCCGAATACAGACAGGGGTCAATGAGCAGTTCTTC. Translating it yields CASSRIQTGVNEQFF.

The J gene is TRBJ2-2, the V gene TRBV6-1; D may be TRBD1 (5 bases). In germline, CDR1 is MNHNS, CDR2 SASEGT. This CDR3 contains 14 residues. Deletions cut 8 bases from V and 1 base from J, with 11 bases between. Written as DNA, the CDR3 is TGTGCCAGCGGCAAGACAGTGAACACCGGGGAGCTGTTTTTT. Translating it yields CASGKTVNTGELFF.

This clone was picked up one time. The gene calls are TRBV2 and TRBJ1-6, with 7 nucleotides matching TRBD1. The CDR3 totals 14 residues. Per the germline V gene, CDR1 is SNHLY and CDR2 is FYNNEI. Unmatched junction bases numbered 3, after V lost 7 bases and J lost 3 bases. CDR3: CASTDRDYNSPLHF. The DNA for the CDR3 is TGTGCCAGCACCGACAGGGACTATAATTCACCCCTCCACTTT.

The CDR3 spells CASSRTGTGPLAKFF. Written as DNA, the CDR3 is TGTGCCAGCTCACGAACCGGGACAGGACCCTTGGCTAAATTCTTC. The chain couples TRBV18 to TRBJ2-1, with 8 nucleotides matching TRBD1. Trimming at V came to 4 bases and at J to 16 bases, leaving 18 bases not matched to a gene. From germline, CDR1 is KGHSH and CDR2 LQKENI. CDR3 length: 15 residues.

J is TRBJ2-1 and V is TRBV23-1, with TRBD2 matching 15 bases. TRBV23-1 is filed as an ORF, its function uncertain. The CDR3 length is 20 residues. J was trimmed by 0 bases and V by 3 bases; bases with no gene match: 9. CDR3 DNA: TGCGCCAGCAGTCAGTGTCCCGGGACTAGCGGGGGGTCCTCCTACAATGAGCAGTTCTTC. Its translation: CASSQCPGTSGGSSYNEQFF.

CDR3 protein: CASSQTNGNTIYF. CDR3 bases: TGTGCCAGTAGTCAGACAAACGGAAACACCATATATTTT. The chain joins TRBV19 to TRBJ1-3, with no clear D. This CDR3 spans 13 amino acids. The germline V gene encodes CDR1 LNHDA and CDR2 SQIVND (reference sequence). Trimming cost V 5 bases and J 4 bases, with 9 bases left between them.

The J gene is TRBJ1-6, the V gene TRBV9, with D perhaps TRBD1 (5 bases). The CDR3 totals 15 residues. The V gene lost 2 bases and the J gene lost 9 bases, with 15 bases spanning the gap. Germline CDR1 reads SGDLS; CDR2 reads YYNGEE. CDR3 sequence (DNA): TGTGCCAGCAGCGTGACGGGGGGAAGTAGTTCACCCCTCCACTTT. This sequence encodes CASSVTGGSSSPLHF.

V is TRBV28 and J is TRBJ2-3, with a possible D match to TRBD2 (6 bases). CDR1 is MDHEN, CDR2 SYDVKM, per germline. V shed 10 bases and J shed 5 bases, with 13 bases lying between them. The CDR3 is 12 amino acids. In DNA form, the CDR3 reads TGTGCCACCACCCACGGGGGAGATACGCAGTATTTT. Translation: CATTHGGDTQYF.

J is TRBJ2-1 and V is TRBV30; the match to TRBD2 covers 7 bases. The length of the CDR3 is 16 residues. From germline, CDR1 is GTSNPN and CDR2 SVGIG (reference sequence). Trimming cost V 1 base and J 9 bases; bases outside gene matches: 15. The CDR3 nucleotides read TGTGCCTGGAGTGGGCTGCGGGGGAGTCGGGACGGTGAGCAGTTCTTC. It codes for CAWSGLRGSRDGEQFF.

This clone was found a few times. The rearrangement links TRBV4-2 to TRBJ2-4, with 9 positions matching TRBD2. V was pared by 3 bases and J by 1 base, with 7 bases of the junction left unmatched. This CDR3 contains 17 residues. The germline gives CDR1 LGHNA, CDR2 YNFKEQ. The CDR3 reads CASSHGRGGGAKNIQYF. The CDR3 DNA sequence: TGTGCCAGCAGCCACGGGCGGGGGGGCGGGGCCAAAAACATTCAGTACTTC.

The count of this clone is one. This rearrangement joins TRBV30 to TRBJ1-5; 10 nucleotides align to TRBD1. J was trimmed by 7 bases and V by 3 bases; bases with no gene match: 12. The V gene's germline CDR1 is GTSNPN and CDR2 SVGIG (reference sequence). The CDR3 extends over 16 amino acids. Here the CDR3 DNA reads TGTGCCTGGAGGGACAGGGGGAATGTGGGGAAACAGCCCCAGCATTTT. Translated, it gives CAWRDRGNVGKQPQHF.

Points on this clone: This sample also contains other DNA sequences that code for the same CDR3. The chain carries TRBV9 and TRBJ1-6; 8 bases match TRBD1. Germline assignment: CDR1 SGDLS and CDR2 YYNGEE. The ends lost 3 bases at V and 6 bases at J; junction bases unmatched: 5. The CDR3 has 15 amino acids. CDR3 DNA: TGTGCCAGCAGCGCCAGGACAGGGCCTAATTCACCCCTCCACTTT. Its translation is CASSARTGPNSPLHF.

The chain employs TRBV23-1 and TRBJ1-1; D is uncertain. TRBV23-1 is noted as an ORF with a role that remains uncertain. The ends were cut back, 4 bases at V and 0 bases at J, with 24 bases in the middle. The CDR3 is 19 residues long. CDR3: CASSPTKPRQTPVNTEAFF. The CDR3 bases are TGCGCCAGCAGTCCTACTAAACCACGGCAGACCCCTGTGAACACTGAAGCTTTCTTT.

The chain links TRBV18 to TRBJ2-3; D may be TRBD1 (6 bases). The CDR3 contains 17 residues. Germline CDR1 and CDR2: KGHSH and LQKENI. The V end was cut by 5 bases, the J end by 4 bases, with 22 bases between. CDR3 in DNA: TGTGCCAGCTCAATGAACCTACAGGGTTGGGGGCCAGATACGCAGTATTTT. Translated, it gives CASSMNLQGWGPDTQYF.

The chain carries TRBV5-4 and TRBJ1-2, with 10 bases identical to TRBD1. Germline trimming cut 4 bases from V and 5 bases from J; bases unmatched to any gene: 8. The CDR3 is made up of 15 amino acids. The V gene's germline CDR1 is SGHNT and CDR2 YYREEE (reference sequence). The DNA of the CDR3 is TGTGCCAGCAGCCCGACAGGGGGCGTCGGGTATGGCTACACCTTC. It codes for CASSPTGGVGYGYTF.

The rearrangement links TRBV7-2 to TRBJ1-3; D not resolved. Trimming left V 1 base short and J 3 bases short, with 4 bases between. This CDR3 contains 13 residues. Germline-derived CDR1 and CDR2 are SGHTA and FQGNSA. The CDR3 region has the DNA TGTGCCAGCAGCTTAGTTCTTGGAAACACCATATATTTT. The encoded protein is CASSLVLGNTIYF. Based on the CDR3 plus reference TRBV7-2 and TRBJ1-3, the full variable domain is GAGVSQSPSNKVTEKGKDVELRCDPISGHTALYWYRQSLGQGLEFLIYFQGNSAPDKSGLPSDRFSAERTGGSVSTLTIQRTQQEDSAVYLCASSLVLGNTIYFGEGSWLTVV.

The chain links TRBV5-8 to TRBJ1-5, with D possibly being TRBD1 (6 bases). CDR3 length: 15 residues. CDR1 is SGHTS and CDR2 is YDEGEE in the germline V gene. Trimming removed 3 bases from V and 7 bases from J, with 17 bases in between. The CDR3 loop reads CASSSRQVPWQPQHF. The CDR3 bases are TGTGCCAGCAGCTCACGACAGGTCCCTTGGCAGCCCCAGCATTTT.

This clone has more than one count but fewer than ten. This chain uses TRBV5-6 with TRBJ2-7, with 10 bases matching TRBD2. The germline gives CDR1 SGHDT, CDR2 YYEEEE. With 3 bases clipped from V and 7 bases from J, the junction kept 7 bases outside the gene matches. This CDR3 region has 14 residues. CDR3 residues: CASSWGLAGAEQYV. The CDR3 DNA sequence: TGTGCCAGCAGCTGGGGCCTAGCGGGGGCTGAGCAGTACGTC.